One sample yielded the 10 T cell receptor beta chains listed below, sequenced in a study of cytomegalovirus exposure and HLA in healthy donors. The PCR used 60 Vbeta and 13 Jbeta primers. The method was immunoSEQ multiplex PCR; TCRdb's version includes in-frame clones alone and lacks a portion of them. The table includes roughly 190,000 clones, around four fifths detected once. The sample comprised PBMCs. The receptor set was obtained from a female donor in good health and CMV-seronegative.

This clone has just a few counts. The chain uses TRBV28 and TRBJ2-7; 9 nucleotides agree with TRBD2. Germline lookup yields CDR1 MDHEN and CDR2 SYDVKM. V dropped 5 bases and J dropped 1; count of bases not matched to a gene: 6. The CDR3 is 15 residues long. The CDR3 sequence is CASSAAGLASYEQYF. The DNA for the CDR3 is TGTGCCAGCAGTGCGGCGGGACTAGCATCCTACGAGCAGTACTTC.

This clone occurred a few times. J is TRBJ2-7 and V is TRBV28, with 7 bases matching TRBD1. The CDR3 is 14 residues long. J lost 1 base, V lost 6 bases, and 6 bases had no gene match. The V gene's germline CDR1 is MDHEN and CDR2 SYDVKM. The CDR3 DNA reads TGTGCCAGCAGGCCGACAGGGTTTTCCTACGAGCAGTACTTC. This sequence encodes CASRPTGFSYEQYF.

This clone was found many times. The chain couples TRBV7-6 to TRBJ1-1; D remains unclear. Trimming took off 6 bases at V and 1 base at J, with 12 bases between the two ends. Germline-derived CDR1 and CDR2 are SGHVS and FNYEAQ. This CDR3 comprises 14 residues. The CDR3 region has the DNA TGTGCCAGCAGGACAATCCACACGAACACTGAAGCTTTCTTT. Translation: CASRTIHTNTEAFF.

The chain has TRBV30 and TRBJ2-7; a weak D match, TRBD1 (6 bases). CDR1 and CDR2 (germline): GTSNPN, SVGIG (reference sequence). This CDR3 comprises 14 residues. V shed 5 bases and J shed 6 bases, with 20 bases lying between them. CDR3 region: CAWGWGTRVLEQYF. CDR3 sequence (DNA): TGTGCCTGGGGGTGGGGGACACGCGTCCTCGAGCAGTACTTC.

The gene calls are TRBV7-3 and TRBJ2-1; D may be TRBD2 (5 bases). CDR3 length equals 16 residues. V was trimmed by 1 base and J by 9 bases, leaving 19 bases between them. CDR1 and CDR2 (germline): SGHTA, FQGTGA. This chain's CDR3 is CASSLSSPPSSIEQFF. In DNA form, the CDR3 reads TGTGCCAGCAGCTTAAGTTCCCCCCCTTCTAGCATTGAGCAGTTCTTC.

This clone has a handful of counts. The gene calls are TRBV15 and TRBJ1-1, with D hard to call. Deletions cut 4 bases from V and 5 bases from J, with 11 bases between. The CDR3 covers 13 residues. Germline V CDR1 and CDR2: LNHNV, YYDKDF (reference sequence). Here the CDR3 DNA reads TGTGCCACCAGCACGGGGTCGAGGACTGAAGCTTTCTTT. Encoded protein: CATSTGSRTEAFF.

This chain connects TRBV5-5 to TRBJ2-7; TRBD2 matches at 11 bases. Losses at the gene ends were 3 bases for V and 2 bases for J; bases not matched to a gene: 7. The CDR3 loop spans 16 amino acids. In germline, CDR1 is SGHKS, CDR2 YYEKEE (reference sequence). DNA of the CDR3: TGTGCCAGCAGCTCCAGACTAGCGGGGCTCCCCTACGAGCAGTACTTC. Translated, it gives CASSSRLAGLPYEQYF.

This sequence joins TRBV5-1 and TRBJ2-5; TRBD1 matches 10 bases. J gave up 3 bases and V 3 bases, and 5 bases lay outside the gene matches. Germline values: CDR1 SGHRS, CDR2 YFSETQ. There are 15 residues in the CDR3. CDR3 in amino acids: CASSSLTGGEETQYF. CDR3 bases: TGCGCCAGCAGCTCGCTGACAGGGGGCGAAGAGACCCAGTACTTC.

The gene calls are TRBV4-1 and TRBJ2-7; D is perhaps TRBD1 (5 bases). Germline-derived CDR1 and CDR2 are MGHRA and YSYEKL. V lost 4 bases, J lost 6 bases, and 19 bases lay in between. This CDR3 has 15 amino acids. The CDR3, as DNA: TGCGCCAGCAGCCCAACAACCGTCAGGGAAGGCGAGCAGTACTTC. This encodes CASSPTTVREGEQYF.

The genes are TRBV6-5 and TRBJ2-5; no reliable D call. The CDR3 sequence is 13 residues long. Germline V gene sequence: CDR1 MNHEY, CDR2 SVGAGI. V lost 4 bases, J lost 2 bases, and 8 bases lay in between. CDR3 sequence reads: CASSSPGQETQYF. CDR3 coding DNA: TGTGCCAGCAGTTCTCCAGGACAAGAGACCCAGTACTTC.